Shown below are 20 T cell receptor beta chains from a single sample sequenced in a study of T cells in Graves' hyperthyroidism and ophthalmopathy. TCR beta CDR3 region amplification was performed from RNA transcripts. During a first-round RT-PCR of the TCR CDR3, the HTBI primer set was used. TCRdb reanalysed the multiplex PCR reads using MiXCR and keeps one entry per CDR3 protein. The sample consists of roughly 250,000 distinct CDR3 sequences, approximately 14% of them appearing once. The specimen sequenced was blood. Receptors originate from a middle-aged woman with Graves' hyperthyroidism that later progressed to Graves' ophthalmopathy.

Many counts were recorded for this clonotype. V usage is TRBV30 and J usage is TRBJ2-3; 9 bases line up with TRBD2. CDR3 length equals 13 residues. The germline V gene encodes CDR1 GTSNPN and CDR2 SVGIG (reference sequence). The junction had 0 bases not matched to a gene; V was cut back by 2 bases and J by 3 bases. The CDR3 DNA follows: TGTGCCTGGAGTCTAGCGGGAACAGATACGCAGTATTTT. This codes for CAWSLAGTDTQYF.

The chain has TRBV9 and TRBJ2-1; 7 bases match TRBD1. The trim removed 4 bases at V and 2 bases at J, leaving 6 bases unmatched. The CDR3 is 15 amino acids. Germline V gene lookup returns CDR1 SGDLS and CDR2 YYNGEE. The CDR3, as DNA: TGTGCCAGCAGCCCGAGGCAGGGGGCCTACAATGAGCAGTTCTTC. This gives the protein CASSPRQGAYNEQFF.

This clonotype came up many times. The chain has TRBV12-3 or TRBV12-4 and TRBJ1-1; 8 bases map to TRBD1. This CDR3 is built from 16 residues. J gave up 3 bases and V 4 bases, and 10 bases lay outside the gene matches. CDR3 region: CASSSSWTGFYTEAFF. The CDR3 DNA reads TGTGCCAGCAGTTCATCGTGGACAGGGTTCTACACTGAAGCTTTCTTT.

This clonotype was counted at least ten times. This sequence joins TRBV28 and TRBJ2-5, with 10 bases that match TRBD2. There are 18 residues in the CDR3. Germline values: CDR1 MDHEN, CDR2 SYDVKM. Unmatched junction bases numbered 12, after V lost 2 bases and J lost 3 bases. The CDR3 region has the DNA TGTGCCAGCAGTTTACTCACCTTCCTAGCGGGAGTCGAAGAGACCCAGTACTTC. Protein sequence: CASSLLTFLAGVEETQYF.

The CDR3 reads CASRAGVNTGELFF. The CDR3, as DNA: TGCGCCAGCAGAGCGGGAGTAAACACCGGGGAGCTGTTTTTT. The genes are TRBV10-1 and TRBJ2-2; 8 bases match TRBD2. CDR1 is WNHNN, CDR2 SYGVQD, per germline (reference sequence). Trimming took 6 bases from V and 2 from J; bases not matched to a gene: 2. The CDR3 extends over 14 amino acids.

This chain joins TRBV4-2 and TRBJ2-7; D is unclear. From germline, CDR1 is LGHNA and CDR2 YNFKEQ. V gave up 4 bases and J gave up 6 bases, with 13 bases separating them. This CDR3 has 13 residues. CDR3 sequence (DNA): TGTGCCAGCAGCCCCGCTACCGTGGGCGAGCAGTACTTC. Translation gives CASSPATVGEQYF.

This clonotype was found many times. The chain carries TRBV7-3 and TRBJ2-1, with 7 bases identical to TRBD2. With 5 bases clipped from V and 5 bases from J, the junction kept 6 bases outside the gene matches. Per the germline V gene, CDR1 is SGHTA and CDR2 is FQGTGA. This CDR3 contains 14 residues. CDR3 DNA: TGTGCCAGCAGCCCCCAGGGACTAAACAATGAGCAGTTCTTC. It codes for CASSPQGLNNEQFF.

This clonotype was found many times. The rearrangement joins TRBV6-5 to TRBJ2-1; D is unresolved. Germline V gene sequence: CDR1 MNHEY, CDR2 SVGAGI. The ends were cut back, 0 bases at V and 8 bases at J, with 8 bases in the middle. This CDR3 is built from 13 residues. The DNA of the CDR3 is TGTGCCAGCAGTTACTCGAGACTTTATGAGCAGTTCTTC. Protein: CASSYSRLYEQFF.

The genes are TRBV11-2 and TRBJ1-2, with 7 bases fitting TRBD1. The V segment lost 7 bases and the J segment 9 bases; nucleotides outside the gene matches: 11. The CDR3 has 13 amino acids. Per the germline V gene, CDR1 is SGHAT and CDR2 is FQNNGV. For the CDR3, the DNA is TGTGCCAGCACTACAGGGGCCCAGAAGCGCTACACCTTC. Translated: CASTTGAQKRYTF.

This clonotype came up many times. The chain has TRBV28 and TRBJ2-6; TRBD1 aligns across 8 bases. Per the germline V gene, CDR1 is MDHEN and CDR2 is SYDVKM. V dropped 6 bases and J dropped 0; count of bases not matched to a gene: 19. This CDR3 is 21 amino acids long. This CDR3 is CASSFELGRGQGPSGANVLTF. The DNA for the CDR3 is TGTGCCAGCAGCTTTGAATTAGGCAGAGGACAGGGCCCCTCTGGGGCCAACGTCCTGACTTTC. The variable domain in full, completed from reference TRBV28 and TRBJ2-6, reads DVKVTQSSRYLVKRTGEKVFLECVQDMDHENMFWYRQDPGLGLRLIYFSYDVKMKEKGDIPEGYSVSREKKERFSLILESASTNQTSMYLCASSFELGRGQGPSGANVLTFGAGSRLTVL.

The V and J genes are TRBV2 and TRBJ2-1; 7 bases align to TRBD1. CDR1 is SNHLY, CDR2 FYNNEI, per germline. V shed 6 bases, J shed 3 bases, and the junction held 11 bases outside the gene matches. The CDR3 spans 16 residues. CDR3 nucleotide sequence: TGTGCCAGCAGCTCGGCCGGGTCAGGGGGCTACAATGAGCAGTTCTTC. This sequence encodes CASSSAGSGGYNEQFF.

This chain connects TRBV27 to TRBJ2-1; TRBD2 matches 9 bases. Germline assignment: CDR1 MNHEY and CDR2 SMNVEV (reference sequence). The CDR3 runs 15 residues. Trimming took 4 bases from V and 7 from J; bases not matched to a gene: 8. In nucleotides, the CDR3 is TGTGCCAGCAGTTGGGGACTAGCAGTTGGAAATGAGCAGTTCTTC. Translating it yields CASSWGLAVGNEQFF.

In this sample, this clonotype turned up a few times. The genes are TRBV4-1 and TRBJ2-2; D is unresolved. CDR3 size: 13 residues. The germline gives CDR1 MGHRA, CDR2 YSYEKL. The germline V and J ends were trimmed by 2 bases and 2 bases, with 3 bases remaining between them. The CDR3 protein is CASSQTNTGELFF. The CDR3 bases are TGCGCCAGCAGCCAAACTAACACCGGGGAGCTGTTTTTT.

This clonotype was detected ten times or more. The chain links TRBV18 to TRBJ2-7; D uncertain. Germline CDR1 is KGHSH and CDR2 is LQKENI. V was clipped by 2 bases and J by 6 bases, with 23 bases between them. This CDR3 is 17 amino acids long. The CDR3 DNA is TGTGCCAGCTCACCAAGTTTTCTGGACGGCCCCTATCGCGAGCAGTACTTC. It is translated as CASSPSFLDGPYREQYF.

At least ten counts were recorded for this clonotype. The J gene is TRBJ2-7, the V gene TRBV3-1; D remains ambiguous. This CDR3 region has 15 residues. Germline values: CDR1 LGHDT, CDR2 YNNKEL (reference sequence). The V end lost 0 bases, the J end lost 5 bases, and 14 bases lay between the germline ends. The DNA of the CDR3 is TGTGCCAGCAGCCAAGATAACCTGTCCTCTCACGAGCAGTACTTC. Translation: CASSQDNLSSHEQYF.

The chain carries TRBV5-1 and TRBJ2-3; 7 bases are a match to TRBD2. Germline assignment: CDR1 SGHRS and CDR2 YFSETQ. This CDR3 has 17 residues. V shed 3 bases, J shed 2 bases, and the junction held 12 bases outside the gene matches. In nucleotides, the CDR3 is TGCGCCAGCAGCTCCCCCTATAGCGGGTTGCCCACAGATACGCAGTATTTT. Its translation is CASSSPYSGLPTDTQYF.

This clonotype was detected many times. This chain connects TRBV5-6 to TRBJ2-3; D unclear. The germline CDR1 and CDR2 sequences are SGHDT and YYEEEE. Trimming pared 7 bases from V and 1 base from J, leaving 4 bases between. CDR3 size: 11 residues. In DNA, the CDR3 is TGTGCCAGCGGCCGCACAGATACGCAGTATTTT. This translates into CASGRTDTQYF.

This clonotype showed up many times. The chain links TRBV24-1 to TRBJ2-2; D call uncertain. The ends were cut back, 6 bases at V and 7 bases at J, with 8 bases in the middle. This CDR3 comprises 12 residues. Germline CDR1 KGHDR, CDR2 SFDVKD. The CDR3, as DNA: TGTGCCACCAGTCGTCATGGCGGGGAGCTGTTTTTT. It is translated as CATSRHGGELFF.

At least ten counts were recorded for this clonotype. The chain uses TRBV28 and TRBJ1-1; D uncertain. Deletions cut 3 bases from V and 2 bases from J, with 4 bases between. Per germline, CDR1 MDHEN and CDR2 SYDVKM. The CDR3 spans 12 residues. CDR3 sequence: CASSLFNTEAFF. CDR3 nucleotides: TGTGCCAGCAGTTTGTTCAACACTGAAGCTTTCTTT.

This clonotype turned up a few times. The rearrangement uses TRBV18 and TRBJ2-7; 9 bases are a match to TRBD1. V dropped 6 bases and J dropped 2; count of bases not matched to a gene: 8. The CDR3 has 15 residues. CDR1 and CDR2 from the germline V gene are KGHSH and LQKENI. The CDR3 reads CASSQQGAKAYEQYF. For the CDR3, the DNA is TGTGCCAGCTCCCAACAGGGGGCGAAGGCCTACGAGCAGTACTTC.